Listed here are 24 T cell receptor beta chains from one sample, sequenced in a study of OX40 agonist ivuxolimab in advanced cancers. The repertoire was sequenced with immunoSEQ multiplex PCR; TCRdb's copy has only in-frame clones and lacks some. The table includes around 45,000 clones, roughly 90% detected once. The sample was CD4+ or CD8+ T cells sorted from blood, taken in a trial of the OX40 agonist ivuxolimab. The source of these receptors is an adult with an advanced solid tumor such as melanoma, head and neck, liver or kidney cancer.

The CDR3 protein is CASSYSMGGSSYEQYF. Written as DNA, the CDR3 is TGTGCCAGCAGTTACTCGATGGGCGGGAGCTCCTACGAGCAGTACTTC. The chain joins TRBV6-5 to TRBJ2-7; 7 nucleotides match TRBD2. This CDR3 is built from 16 residues. V shed 0 bases and J 0 bases; nucleotides not matched to a gene: 5. CDR1 and CDR2 (germline): MNHEY, SVGAGI.

The rearrangement joins TRBV28 to TRBJ2-5; D ambiguous. Germline CDR1 MDHEN, CDR2 SYDVKM. Between the trimmed V and J ends, which lost 5 bases and 4 bases, there was a span of 8 bases. The CDR3 has 12 residues. CDR3 loop: CASSRWPETQYF. The CDR3 nucleotides are TGTGCCAGCAGTCGCTGGCCAGAGACCCAGTACTTC.

The J gene is TRBJ2-1, the V gene TRBV14; 8 positions match TRBD2. The germline V gene encodes CDR1 SGHDN and CDR2 FVKESK. The CDR3 has 15 amino acids. V gave up 2 bases and J gave up 4 bases; unmatched junction bases: 4. The DNA for the CDR3 is TGTGCCAGCAGCCAAAAACTAGCGGCATACAATGAGCAGTTCTTC. This translates into CASSQKLAAYNEQFF.

The chain is built from TRBV7-3 and TRBJ2-2; 8 nucleotides agree with TRBD2. The CDR3 loop spans 18 amino acids. Germline loops: CDR1 SGHTA, CDR2 FQGTGA. Trimming took 5 bases from V and 5 from J; bases not matched to a gene: 16. The CDR3 DNA sequence: TGTGCCAGCAGCCGATACCCCAGCGGGAGTGGTGGTACCGGGGAGCTGTTTTTT. This codes for CASSRYPSGSGGTGELFF.

The chain joins TRBV6-6 to TRBJ1-5, with D tentatively TRBD1 (5 bases). CDR1 is MNHNY, CDR2 SVGAGI, per germline (reference sequence). Trimming removed 7 bases from V and 7 bases from J, with 11 bases in between. The CDR3 is made up of 12 amino acids. The CDR3 coding sequence is TGTGCCAGCACCCAAGGGACCCAGCCCCAGCATTTT. This sequence encodes CASTQGTQPQHF.

The chain is built from TRBV2 and TRBJ2-3; D unclear. Germline CDR1 reads SNHLY; CDR2 reads FYNNEI. The length of the CDR3 is 15 residues. V lost 4 bases and J lost 0, with 11 bases in between. CDR3 in amino acids: CASSVSGRSTDTQYF. The DNA for the CDR3 is TGTGCCAGCAGTGTAAGTGGTAGGAGCACAGATACGCAGTATTTT.

This chain uses TRBV6-4 with TRBJ1-2, with 8 bases fitting TRBD1. V lost 3 bases to trimming and J lost 8 bases; unmatched junction nucleotides: 8. The germline V gene has CDR1 MRHNA and CDR2 SNTAGT. This CDR3 is 14 amino acids long. CDR3 in amino acids: CASSEQQGVGGYTF. The CDR3, as DNA: TGTGCCAGCAGTGAGCAACAGGGGGTTGGAGGCTACACCTTC.

V usage is TRBV11-3 and J usage is TRBJ1-1; 10 nucleotides line up with TRBD1. The V and J ends lost 0 bases and 10 bases, in that order; junction bases with no gene match: 5. The CDR3 extends over 14 amino acids. CDR1 SGHNT and CDR2 YENEEA come from the germline V gene. The CDR3 bases are TGTGCCAGCAGCTTAGATGGGACAGGGGATGGAGCTTTCTTT. Protein product: CASSLDGTGDGAFF.

This rearrangement joins TRBV6-5 to TRBJ1-2; 7 nucleotides align to TRBD1. From germline, CDR1 is MNHEY and CDR2 SVGAGI. V shed 6 bases, J shed 5 bases, and the junction held 3 bases outside the gene matches. The CDR3 has 12 residues. The CDR3 DNA reads as TGTGCCAGCAGGGGGGACAGTTATGGCTACACCTTC. Translating gives CASRGDSYGYTF.

The V gene is TRBV5-6, the J gene TRBJ1-4; a possible D gene is TRBD1 (6 bases). This CDR3 contains 18 residues. Germline CDR1 is SGHDT and CDR2 is YYEEEE. The V end was cut by 1 base, the J end by 1 base, with 17 bases between. The CDR3: CASSLLPLRGQTNEKLFF. CDR3 nucleotide sequence: TGTGCCAGCAGCTTGTTACCCCTGAGGGGACAAACTAATGAAAAACTGTTTTTT.

The chain joins TRBV5-1 to TRBJ2-1, with 7 bases matching TRBD1. Germline loops: CDR1 SGHRS, CDR2 YFSETQ. The CDR3 contains 13 residues. J gave up 16 bases and V 4 bases, and 14 bases lay outside the gene matches. The CDR3 region has the DNA TGCGCCAGCAGCCAGGATTCCGGGACAGTCGCCTTCTTC. This codes for CASSQDSGTVAFF.

This chain links TRBV6-1 with TRBJ2-1; tentative D call: TRBD1 (6 bases). With 6 bases removed from V and 4 bases from J, the gap between germline ends came to 10 bases. From germline, CDR1 is MNHNS and CDR2 SASEGT. The CDR3 is 13 amino acids. CDR3 sequence reads: CASRWTEYNEQFF. CDR3 in DNA: TGTGCCAGCAGGTGGACAGAATACAATGAGCAGTTCTTC.

This clone was counted a single time. The chain carries TRBV30 and TRBJ2-3, with a tentative D call TRBD1 (5 bases). Trimming took off 6 bases at V and 1 base at J, with 14 bases between the two ends. Germline-derived CDR1 and CDR2 are GTSNPN and SVGIG (reference sequence). The CDR3 covers 14 residues. The DNA for the CDR3 is TGTGCCTGCCCGGAGTCCAGGGGCACAGATACGCAGTATTTT. Encoded protein: CACPESRGTDTQYF.

This clone occurred a few times. The chain links TRBV5-1 to TRBJ1-1; maybe TRBD1 (6 bases). Germline V lookup: CDR1 SGHRS, CDR2 YFSETQ. The CDR3 contains 13 residues. Trimming cost V 4 bases and J 1 base, with 8 bases left between them. CDR3 nucleotide sequence: TGCGCCAGCAGCACGGGACAGAACACTGAAGCTTTCTTT. The encoded protein is CASSTGQNTEAFF. The full variable domain, with the rest looked up from reference TRBV5-1 and TRBJ1-1, is KAGVTQTPRYLIKTRGQQVTLSCSPISGHRSVSWYQQTPGQGLQFLFEYFSETQRNKGNFPGRFSGRQFSNSRSEMNVSTLELGDSALYLCASSTGQNTEAFFGQGTRLTVV.

Concerning this clone: This CDR3 is also generated by other DNA sequences in the sample. The chain links TRBV18 to TRBJ2-2, with TRBD2 identical over 8 bases. This CDR3 region has 16 residues. V was clipped by 1 base and J by 4 bases; unmatched bases: 5. CDR1 and CDR2 (germline): KGHSH, LQKENI. CDR3 DNA: TGTGCCAGCTCACCACGAGCGGGAGAGGGCACCGGGGAGCTGTTTTTT. Translated, it gives CASSPRAGEGTGELFF.

The chain couples TRBV5-5 to TRBJ2-7; TRBD2 matches at 7 bases. Trimming cost V 0 bases and J 2 bases; bases outside gene matches: 11. CDR3 length: 17 amino acids. CDR1 and CDR2 (germline): SGHKS, YYEKEE (reference sequence). The CDR3 reads CASSLVGGSVGAYEQYF. CDR3 DNA: TGTGCCAGCAGCTTGGTGGGGGGGTCGGTCGGAGCCTACGAGCAGTACTTC.

The V and J genes are TRBV5-1 and TRBJ2-7; D is undetermined. V was trimmed by 4 bases and J by 7 bases, leaving 18 bases between them. This CDR3 spans 14 amino acids. Germline CDR1 is SGHRS and CDR2 is YFSETQ. DNA for the CDR3: TGCGCCAGCAGCCCGGAGCACCCTAACTTGGAGCAGTACTTC. This sequence encodes CASSPEHPNLEQYF.

The CDR3 sequence: CASTLDPRQLKKNIQYF. CDR3 sequence (DNA): TGTGCCAGCACCCTAGATCCCCGACAATTAAAAAAAAACATTCAGTACTTC. The rearrangement uses TRBV7-2 and TRBJ2-4; D gene unclear. The CDR3 runs 17 residues. Trimming left V 7 bases short and J 4 bases short, with 23 bases between. Germline V CDR1 and CDR2: SGHTA, FQGNSA.

The chain combines TRBV6-5 with TRBJ2-1; D is undetermined. V was clipped by 9 bases and J by 5 bases, with 17 bases between them. This CDR3 comprises 14 residues. Germline CDR1 reads MNHEY; CDR2 reads SVGAGI. The CDR3 DNA follows: TGTGCCAGTAGGCCCCACACCCCTAACAATGAGCAGTTCTTC. It codes for CASRPHTPNNEQFF.

The chain uses TRBV20-1 and TRBJ2-1; D not certain. The CDR3 has 11 amino acids. The ends were cut back, 4 bases at V and 4 bases at J, with 5 bases in the middle. Germline-derived CDR1 and CDR2 are DFQATT and SNEGSKA (reference sequence). The CDR3 region is CSATKYNEQFF. In nucleotides, the CDR3 is TGCAGTGCTACGAAGTACAATGAGCAGTTCTTC.

The rearrangement uses TRBV9 and TRBJ2-2, with 8 positions matching TRBD2. The CDR3 is made up of 16 amino acids. Germline values: CDR1 SGDLS, CDR2 YYNGEE. V was pared by 0 bases and J by 7 bases, with 8 bases of the junction left unmatched. CDR3 amino acids: CASSVGNSGVDGELFF. CDR3 DNA: TGTGCCAGCAGCGTAGGGAATAGCGGGGTGGACGGGGAGCTGTTTTTT. Supplemented by reference TRBV9 and TRBJ2-2, the full variable domain reads DSGVTQTPKHLITATGQRVTLRCSPRSGDLSVYWYQQSLDQGLQFLIQYYNGEERAKGNILERFSAQQFPDLHSELNLSSLELGDSALYFCASSVGNSGVDGELFFGEGSRLTVL.

This clone was seen a few times. V gene TRBV7-9 combines with J gene TRBJ2-7; D perhaps matches TRBD1 (6 bases). CDR1 is SEHNR and CDR2 is FQNEAQ in the germline V gene (reference sequence). V gave up 4 bases and J gave up 1 base, with 8 bases separating them. The CDR3 sequence is 13 residues long. Here the CDR3 reads CASSWGRSYEQYF. In nucleotides, the CDR3 is TGTGCCAGCAGCTGGGGGCGGTCCTACGAGCAGTACTTC.

This clone has more than one count but fewer than ten. This rearrangement joins TRBV18 to TRBJ1-5; D is undetermined. V lost 6 bases to trimming and J lost 1 base, with 13 bases between them. CDR1 and CDR2 from the germline V gene are KGHSH and LQKENI. The CDR3 length is 15 residues. In nucleotides, the CDR3 is TGTGCCAGCTCCCCGAGTGCCGTCAGCAATCAGCCCCAGCATTTT. It specifies CASSPSAVSNQPQHF.

This chain joins TRBV30 and TRBJ1-2, with D tentatively TRBD1 (5 bases). The CDR3 length is 16 residues. Germline CDR1 GTSNPN, CDR2 SVGIG (reference sequence). The ends were cut back, 0 bases at V and 8 bases at J, with 22 bases in the middle. The CDR3 DNA sequence: TGTGCCTGGAGTGTAGGTGGCAGGGAAAGAGTAGAGGGCTACACCTTC. Translating gives CAWSVGGRERVEGYTF.